This T cell receptor (beta chain) was sequenced for a study of T cell changes during pregnancy in multiple sclerosis. Libraries were prepared by immunoSEQ multiplex PCR; TCRdb keeps only in-frame clonotypes and omits some of them. The table includes 70,000 to 80,000 clones, 90% to 95% detected once. V dropped 3 bases and J dropped 5; count of bases not matched to a gene: 7. This CDR3 spans 16 amino acids. Germline CDR1 LNHDA, CDR2 SQIVND (reference sequence). This TCR came from a female donor with multiple sclerosis, enrolled in a pregnancy study. The chain has TRBV19 and TRBJ2-3, with 11 nucleotides matching TRBD2. Sequencing used CD4+ T cells from peripheral blood mononuclear cells, obtained before pregnancy. The CDR3 sequence is CASSIRTSGFGDTQYF. The CDR3 DNA reads as TGTGCCAGTAGTATTCGGACTAGCGGGTTTGGAGATACGCAGTATTTT.